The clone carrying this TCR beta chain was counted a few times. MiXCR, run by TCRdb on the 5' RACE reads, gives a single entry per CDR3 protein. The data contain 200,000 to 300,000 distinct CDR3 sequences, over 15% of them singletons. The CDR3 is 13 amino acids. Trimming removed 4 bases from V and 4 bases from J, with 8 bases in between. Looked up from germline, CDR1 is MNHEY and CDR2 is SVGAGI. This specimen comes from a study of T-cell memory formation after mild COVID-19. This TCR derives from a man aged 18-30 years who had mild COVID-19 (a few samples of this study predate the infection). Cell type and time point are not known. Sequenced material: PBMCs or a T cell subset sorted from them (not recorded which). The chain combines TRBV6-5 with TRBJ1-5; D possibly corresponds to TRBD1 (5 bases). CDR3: CASSSQDNQPQHF. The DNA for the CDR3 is TGTGCCAGCAGTTCACAGGATAATCAGCCCCAGCATTTT.